The rows below give T cell receptor beta chains drawn from one sample of a study of blood T cell repertoires in COVID-19. Some clones are missing from TCRdb's copy, which holds only in-frame ones; the method was immunoSEQ multiplex PCR. The repertoire holds 95,000 to 150,000 clones, with 65% to 85% as singletons. Sequenced input: peripheral blood. The receptors come from a woman aged 70-85 years with acute or convalescent COVID-19. Both conserved end residues are part of each CDR3. A D gene is named only where the DNA matches it firmly. For some rows the clone size is stated as once, few or many, or as a class when expanded; others skip it.

J gene: TRBJ2-3; D gene: TRBD2; clone size: NA; V gene: TRBV2; CDR3 protein: CASSRTSGGARDTQYF; CDR3 DNA: TGTGCCAGCAGTAGAACTAGCGGGGGGGCTAGGGATACGCAGTATTTT
J gene: TRBJ1-1; D gene: NA; clone size: few; V gene: TRBV27; CDR3 protein: CASSLHRNTEAFF; CDR3 DNA: TGTGCCAGCAGTTTACACAGGAACACTGAAGCTTTCTTT
J gene: TRBJ2-5; D gene: NA; clone size: NA; V gene: TRBV6-5; CDR3 protein: CASSYVPQETQYF; CDR3 DNA: TGTGCCAGCAGTTACGTCCCTCAAGAGACCCAGTACTTC
J gene: TRBJ2-1; D gene: TRBD2; clone size: NA; V gene: TRBV2; CDR3 protein: CASSEQAGGRYNEQFF; CDR3 DNA: TGTGCCAGCAGTGAACAGGCGGGGGGGAGGTACAATGAGCAGTTCTTC
J gene: TRBJ1-6; D gene: NA; clone size: NA; V gene: TRBV19; CDR3 protein: CASSITGMVSPLHF; CDR3 DNA: TGTGCCAGTAGTATCACAGGCATGGTATCACCCCTCCACTTT
J gene: TRBJ2-5; D gene: TRBD2; clone size: NA; V gene: TRBV7-9; CDR3 protein: CASSLSGGIQETQYF; CDR3 DNA: TGTGCCAGCAGCTTAAGCGGGGGGATCCAAGAGACCCAGTACTTC
J gene: TRBJ1-5; D gene: TRBD1; clone size: NA; V gene: TRBV6-5; CDR3 protein: CASRPDRAPNQPQHF; CDR3 DNA: TGTGCCAGCAGACCAGACAGGGCCCCCAATCAGCCCCAGCATTTT
J gene: TRBJ1-3; D gene: NA; clone size: NA; V gene: TRBV11-3; CDR3 protein: CASSQYSGNTIYF; CDR3 DNA: TGTGCCAGCAGCCAATACTCGGGAAACACCATATATTTT
J gene: TRBJ1-1; D gene: NA; clone size: NA; V gene: TRBV14; CDR3 protein: CASSQGGSTYREAFF; CDR3 DNA: TGTGCCAGCAGCCAAGGGGGCAGTACCTATCGTGAAGCTTTCTTT
J gene: TRBJ1-5; D gene: NA; clone size: NA; V gene: TRBV18; CDR3 protein: CASSGAESNQPQHF; CDR3 DNA: TGTGCCAGCTCAGGGGCGGAGAGCAATCAGCCCCAGCATTTT
J gene: TRBJ1-2; D gene: NA; clone size: NA; V gene: TRBV27; CDR3 protein: CASKHPGHYGYTF; CDR3 DNA: TGTGCCAGTAAACACCCTGGCCACTATGGCTACACCTTC
J gene: TRBJ1-1; D gene: NA; clone size: NA; V gene: TRBV20-1; CDR3 protein: CSARTVEAFF; CDR3 DNA: TGCAGTGCTCGGACAGTCGAAGCTTTCTTT
J gene: TRBJ1-1; D gene: NA; clone size: NA; V gene: TRBV12-3/TRBV12-4; CDR3 protein: CASSLMGGEAFF; CDR3 DNA: TGTGCCAGCAGCCTAATGGGGGGTGAAGCTTTCTTT
J gene: TRBJ1-1; D gene: NA; clone size: NA; V gene: TRBV6-6; CDR3 protein: CASTLTDRSTEAFF; CDR3 DNA: TGTGCCAGCACCCTGACAGATCGAAGCACTGAAGCTTTCTTT
J gene: TRBJ2-1; D gene: NA; clone size: NA; V gene: TRBV6-5; CDR3 protein: CATNPPGIRHNEQFF; CDR3 DNA: TGTGCCACCAATCCCCCGGGGATTAGGCACAATGAGCAGTTCTTC
J gene: TRBJ1-3; D gene: NA; clone size: NA; V gene: TRBV15; CDR3 protein: CATSRLLDSSTGNTIYF; CDR3 DNA: TGTGCCACCAGCAGATTATTAGACAGTTCGACTGGAAACACCATATATTTT
J gene: TRBJ2-5; D gene: TRBD1; clone size: NA; V gene: TRBV4-3; CDR3 protein: CASSQDYDRGGETQYF; CDR3 DNA: TGCGCCAGCAGCCAAGATTACGACAGGGGCGGAGAGACCCAGTACTTC
J gene: TRBJ1-1; D gene: TRBD1; clone size: once; V gene: TRBV10-3; CDR3 protein: CATRDSVNTEAFF; CDR3 DNA: TGTGCCACCCGGGACAGCGTGAACACTGAAGCTTTCTTT
J gene: TRBJ1-2; D gene: NA; clone size: NA; V gene: TRBV6-2/TRBV6-3; CDR3 protein: CASSYAIDRNYGYTF; CDR3 DNA: TGTGCCAGCAGTTACGCCATCGACAGAAACTATGGCTACACCTTC
J gene: TRBJ2-5; D gene: TRBD1; clone size: NA; V gene: TRBV7-2; CDR3 protein: CASSTRQGRGYQETQYF; CDR3 DNA: TGTGCCAGCAGCACCCGACAGGGGCGAGGGTACCAAGAGACCCAGTACTTC
J gene: TRBJ1-1; D gene: NA; clone size: few; V gene: TRBV19; CDR3 protein: CASSEPGGAKTEAFF; CDR3 DNA: TGTGCCAGTAGTGAGCCTGGGGGCGCAAAGACTGAAGCTTTCTTT
J gene: TRBJ1-2; D gene: NA; clone size: NA; V gene: TRBV6-4; CDR3 protein: CASSEGQGLRDGYTF; CDR3 DNA: TGTGCCAGCAGTGAAGGGCAGGGGCTTCGGGATGGCTACACCTTC
J gene: TRBJ1-1; D gene: NA; clone size: NA; V gene: TRBV5-1; CDR3 protein: CASSLELYTEAFF; CDR3 DNA: TGCGCCAGCAGCTTGGAATTATACACTGAAGCTTTCTTT
J gene: TRBJ1-6; D gene: NA; clone size: NA; V gene: TRBV7-9; CDR3 protein: CASSFRIDSPLHF; CDR3 DNA: TGTGCCAGCAGCTTCAGAATTGATTCACCCCTCCACTTT
J gene: TRBJ1-1; D gene: TRBD1; clone size: once; V gene: TRBV27; CDR3 protein: CASSWDRGSMNTEAFF; CDR3 DNA: TGTGCCAGCAGTTGGGACAGGGGTTCCATGAACACTGAAGCTTTCTTT
J gene: TRBJ1-3; D gene: TRBD1; clone size: NA; V gene: TRBV6-6; CDR3 protein: CASLRQGYGNTIYF; CDR3 DNA: TGTGCCTCGCTAAGACAGGGTTATGGAAACACCATATATTTT
J gene: TRBJ1-2; D gene: TRBD1; clone size: NA; V gene: TRBV30; CDR3 protein: CAMDRGFYGYTF; CDR3 DNA: TGTGCCATGGACAGGGGTTTTTATGGCTACACCTTC
J gene: TRBJ1-6; D gene: NA; clone size: NA; V gene: TRBV10-3; CDR3 protein: CAISEGQLNSPLHF; CDR3 DNA: TGTGCCATCAGTGAGGGGCAGCTCAATTCACCCCTCCACTTT
J gene: TRBJ1-5; D gene: TRBD1; clone size: NA; V gene: TRBV4-1; CDR3 protein: CASSQGRQGGNQPQHF; CDR3 DNA: TGCGCCAGCAGCCAAGGGAGGCAGGGGGGAAATCAGCCCCAGCATTTT
J gene: TRBJ1-2; D gene: NA; clone size: few; V gene: TRBV2; CDR3 protein: CASLPAGGLLGYGYTF; CDR3 DNA: TGTGCCAGCCTACCTGCGGGGGGGCTACTAGGCTATGGCTACACCTTC
J gene: TRBJ1-1; D gene: NA; clone size: NA; V gene: TRBV18; CDR3 protein: CASSPPGTPASAFF; CDR3 DNA: TGTGCCAGCTCACCGCCCGGGACACCCGCGTCGGCTTTCTTT
J gene: TRBJ1-2; D gene: NA; clone size: NA; V gene: TRBV21-1; CDR3 protein: CASSGRTGGFVF; CDR3 DNA: TGTGCCAGCAGCGGTCGGACAGGGGGTTTTGTCTTC
J gene: TRBJ1-3; D gene: TRBD1; clone size: NA; V gene: TRBV18; CDR3 protein: CASSPGQADGNTIYF; CDR3 DNA: TGTGCCAGCTCACCGGGACAGGCCGATGGAAACACCATATATTTT
J gene: TRBJ2-5; D gene: NA; clone size: NA; V gene: TRBV21-1; CDR3 protein: CASSKEIAGGPGETQYF; CDR3 DNA: TGTGCCAGCAGCAAAGAAATAGCGGGGGGGCCCGGGGAGACCCAGTACTTC
J gene: TRBJ2-7; D gene: NA; clone size: NA; V gene: TRBV7-2; CDR3 protein: CASSLEAVYEQYF; CDR3 DNA: TGTGCCAGCAGCTTAGAAGCGGTCTACGAGCAGTACTTC
J gene: TRBJ2-2; D gene: TRBD1; clone size: NA; V gene: TRBV19; CDR3 protein: CASSAWDSLIPGELFF; CDR3 DNA: TGTGCCAGTAGTGCCTGGGACAGCTTAATTCCCGGGGAGCTGTTTTTT
J gene: TRBJ1-5; D gene: TRBD1; clone size: once; V gene: TRBV25-1; CDR3 protein: CASSQTGVNQPQHF; CDR3 DNA: TGTGCCAGCAGCCAGACAGGGGTCAATCAGCCCCAGCATTTT
J gene: TRBJ2-2; D gene: NA; clone size: NA; V gene: TRBV7-7; CDR3 protein: CASSSGVTGELFF; CDR3 DNA: TGTGCCAGCAGCTCAGGGGTGACCGGGGAGCTGTTTTTT
J gene: TRBJ2-2; D gene: TRBD1; clone size: NA; V gene: TRBV29-1; CDR3 protein: CSGGTGGSGELFF; CDR3 DNA: TGCAGCGGCGGGACAGGGGGCTCCGGGGAGCTGTTTTTT
J gene: TRBJ2-3; D gene: NA; clone size: once; V gene: TRBV7-8; CDR3 protein: CASSLEGVSDTQYF; CDR3 DNA: TGTGCCAGCAGCTTAGAGGGGGTTTCGGATACGCAGTATTTT
J gene: TRBJ2-7; D gene: TRBD1; clone size: NA; V gene: TRBV6-2/TRBV6-3; CDR3 protein: CASSRAGTGAYEQYF; CDR3 DNA: TGTGCCAGCAGTCGCGCCGGGACAGGGGCCTACGAGCAGTACTTC